These T cell receptor beta chains were read from a single sample in a study of neurological immune-mediated disorders. Each CDR3 protein is one row after TCRdb ran MiXCR on the 5' RACE reads. The repertoire includes tens of thousands of distinct CDR3 sequences, 15% to 20% of them detected once, and just over 15% sits in the top ten. The sample was PBMCs. These receptors came from a woman in her thirties or forties in good health. CDR3s include the opening cysteine and the closing phenylalanine or tryptophan. A D gene is named only where the DNA matches it firmly. The size of a clone is reported for some rows only, either as once, few or many, or as a class for expanded clones.

d_gene	v_gene	j_gene	abundance	CDR3nt	CDR3aa
TRBD1	TRBV20-1	TRBJ2-7	NA	TGCAGTGCTTGGGGGACAGGGGGCGGGCAGTACTTC	CSAWGTGGGQYF
TRBD2	TRBV28	TRBJ2-1	many	TGTGCCAGCAGTTCGCCAGGAAGCGGGGGGTACAATGAGCAGTTCTTC	CASSSPGSGGYNEQFF
TRBD2	TRBV20-1	TRBJ2-5	many	TGCAGTGCCCACCGGCGGGCGGGGGGCAAAGAGACCCAGTACTTC	CSAHRRAGGKETQYF
TRBD1	TRBV3-1	TRBJ1-5	NA	TGTGCCAGCAGCCCGTCGGACAGGGGGAACCAGCCCCAGCATTTT	CASSPSDRGNQPQHF
TRBD1	TRBV7-2	TRBJ1-5	many	TGTGCCAGCAGCCGGGACAGTAGCAATCAGCCCCAGCATTTT	CASSRDSSNQPQHF
NA	TRBV6-5	TRBJ1-2	many	TGTGCCAGCAGCCGCGGTGGAGTGGGGGCTAACTATGGCTACACCTTC	CASSRGGVGANYGYTF
TRBD1	TRBV20-1	TRBJ1-4	many	TGCAGTGCTTACAGGGGCGGTAATGAAAAACTGTTTTTT	CSAYRGGNEKLFF
NA	TRBV20-1	TRBJ1-5	many	TGCAGTGCTACTCCAACCCCGGGGCCCAATCAGCCCCAGCATTTT	CSATPTPGPNQPQHF
TRBD1	TRBV15	TRBJ1-3	many	TGTGCCACCAGTAAACTCGCGGGACAGTCTGGAAACACCATATATTTT	CATSKLAGQSGNTIYF
TRBD1	TRBV20-1	TRBJ2-1	NA	TGCAGTGCTAGAGCTCCGGGACAGGGGCATGAGCAGTTCTTC	CSARAPGQGHEQFF
TRBD1	TRBV7-3	TRBJ2-3	many	TGTGCCAGCAGCACTCGGGACAGGCCCTCAGATACGCAGTATTTT	CASSTRDRPSDTQYF
NA	TRBV20-1	TRBJ2-2	many	TGCAGTGCCGAGGCTAGCATCGGGGAGCTGTTTTTT	CSAEASIGELFF
NA	TRBV7-2	TRBJ2-1	many	TGTGCCAGCGCAACCGTTGGGGGAGGCAATGAGCAGTTCTTC	CASATVGGGNEQFF
NA	TRBV20-1	TRBJ1-5	many	TGCAGTGCTAGCCCCTCGGGTGGGACTCAGCCCCAGCATTTT	CSASPSGGTQPQHF
NA	TRBV20-1	TRBJ1-4	many	TGCAGTGCTAGAGATCAGGTTAATGAAAAACTGTTTTTT	CSARDQVNEKLFF
NA	TRBV4-3	TRBJ1-2	many	TGCGCCAGCAGCCAAGGGGTCGAGGGGACGAACTATGGCTACACCTTC	CASSQGVEGTNYGYTF
NA	TRBV2	TRBJ2-3	many	TGTGCCAGCAGTGCGGCGGTTAGCACAGATACGCAGTATTTT	CASSAAVSTDTQYF
NA	TRBV20-1	TRBJ1-1	many	TGCAGTGGCGAAACAGGGAGCACTGAAGCTTTCTTT	CSGETGSTEAFF
NA	TRBV6-6	TRBJ1-2	many	TGTGCCAGCAGTTACGCAGGGGTGCTCTATGGCTACACCTTC	CASSYAGVLYGYTF
TRBD1	TRBV28	TRBJ1-2	many	TGTGCCACGGGAGGACAGGGCGCCCGTTATGGCTACACCTTC	CATGGQGARYGYTF
NA	TRBV20-1	TRBJ2-2	few	TGCAGTGCTAGAGGGGCCCAGACGAACACCGGGGAGCTGTTTTTT	CSARGAQTNTGELFF
NA	TRBV10-3	TRBJ2-3	many	TGTGCCATCAGTGGGTCAAGCGGGCAGTATTTT	CAISGSSGQYF
TRBD2	TRBV30	TRBJ2-2	many	TGTGCCTGGAAGGGCGGGGGTCAGAAGAACACCGGGGAGCTGTTTTTT	CAWKGGGQKNTGELFF
TRBD1	TRBV6-1	TRBJ2-7	many	TGTGCCAGCAGTGAAGGACAGGGAGTCTACGAGCAGTACTTC	CASSEGQGVYEQYF
TRBD1	TRBV7-2	TRBJ1-1	many	TGTGCCAGCAGCCGTAGGACAGGGATGAACACTGAAGCTTTCTTT	CASSRRTGMNTEAFF
TRBD2	TRBV7-2	TRBJ2-3	many	TGTGCCAGCAGCGCGTTTAGCGGGGGGCCGGCAGATACGCAGTATTTT	CASSAFSGGPADTQYF
NA	TRBV28	TRBJ2-5	many	TGTGCCAGCAACCAGGGAGGTCAAGAGACCCAGTACTTC	CASNQGGQETQYF
TRBD1	TRBV7-2	TRBJ1-6	many	TGTGCCAGCAGCTTAAAGGGACAGGGGAATAATTCACCCCTCCACTTT	CASSLKGQGNNSPLHF
NA	TRBV28	TRBJ2-4	many	TGTGCCAGCAGGACCGCAGCAGAAAAACTAGCCAAAAACATTCAGTACTTC	CASRTAAEKLAKNIQYF
TRBD2	TRBV6-1	TRBJ2-5	many	TGTGCCAGCAGTGAAATTATGAAGCGGGGGGGAGATCTTCAAGAGACCCAGTACTTC	CASSEIMKRGGDLQETQYF
NA	TRBV27	TRBJ2-1	few	TGTGCCAGCAGTTTATCGGTGACACCCTACAATGAGCAGTTCTTC	CASSLSVTPYNEQFF
NA	TRBV7-3	TRBJ1-6	NA	TGTGCCAGCAGCGTAACAGGAGTGATTTCACCCCTCCACTTT	CASSVTGVISPLHF
NA	TRBV18	TRBJ2-3	many	TGTGCCAGCTCACATGAGGGATCAGATACGCAGTATTTT	CASSHEGSDTQYF
NA	TRBV7-2	TRBJ2-1	many	TGTGCCAGCAGCTTAGGGACCAACCGGTTTGAGCAGTTCTTC	CASSLGTNRFEQFF
TRBD1	TRBV7-2	TRBJ2-1	many	TGTGCCAGCAGCTTAGAGGTAGGACAGGGCCCCAATGAGCAGTTCTTC	CASSLEVGQGPNEQFF
TRBD2	TRBV6-1	TRBJ2-3	many	TGTGCCAGCAGTGAGAGGAGGGCTAGCGGGGTAGATACGCAGTATTTT	CASSERRASGVDTQYF
NA	TRBV7-2	TRBJ1-1	few	TGTGCCAGCAGCTTATTCCCCAAGGGGGGATTGAACACTGAAGCTTTCTTT	CASSLFPKGGLNTEAFF
NA	TRBV4-3	TRBJ1-2	many	TGCGCCAGCAGCCAAGATTTCCACGGTGACTATGGCTACACCTTC	CASSQDFHGDYGYTF
TRBD2	TRBV5-1	TRBJ2-3	many	TGCGCCAGCAGCCCGGACGGGCGGGGGGCCACAGATACGCAGTATTTT	CASSPDGRGATDTQYF
TRBD1	TRBV7-2	TRBJ2-2	many	TGTGCCAGCAGCAGGGACAGCCGGAGCACCGGGGAGCTGTTTTTT	CASSRDSRSTGELFF
NA	TRBV27	TRBJ1-2	many	TGTGCCAGCAGTTTATCTGCGGGTGGAGGGGTCTATGGCTACACCTTC	CASSLSAGGGVYGYTF